This passage covers 24 T cell receptor beta chains from one sample sequenced in a study of spatial heterogeneity in lung cancer. TCRdb reprocessed the 5' RACE reads via MiXCR and lists one record per CDR3 protein. The table records 110,000 or so distinct CDR3 sequences, 11% of them present only once. Time point here: blood at routine non-recurrence follow-up after resection. The specimen comprised PBMCs, sampled at follow-up. The receptor source for this set is a female donor with early-stage non-small cell lung cancer.

This CDR3 is CASNPAPSATDTQYF. In DNA form, the CDR3 reads TGTGCCAGTAACCCCGCACCGTCGGCCACAGATACGCAGTATTTT. The V gene is TRBV19, the J gene TRBJ2-3; D unresolved. The V end lost 7 bases, the J end lost 2 bases, and 16 bases lay between the germline ends. Looked up from germline, CDR1 is LNHDA and CDR2 is SQIVND (reference sequence). This CDR3 comprises 15 residues.

In its sample, this clonotype was seen a few times. The V and J genes are TRBV11-2 and TRBJ1-5; no definite D call. V gave up 0 bases and J gave up 5 bases, with 5 bases separating them. This CDR3 comprises 13 residues. The germline CDR1 and CDR2 sequences are SGHAT and FQNNGV. CDR3 sequence reads: CASSLDRYQPQHF. DNA of the CDR3: TGTGCCAGCAGCTTAGACCGATATCAGCCCCAGCATTTT.

This clonotype has a handful of counts. The rearrangement uses TRBV12-3 or TRBV12-4 and TRBJ1-5, with 7 bases aligning to TRBD1. V dropped 7 bases and J dropped 4; count of bases not matched to a gene: 7. The CDR3 contains 14 residues. The CDR3 is CASTHRDRNQPQHF. CDR3 bases: TGTGCCAGCACCCACCGGGACAGAAATCAGCCCCAGCATTTT.

In its sample, this clonotype was seen many times. The rearrangement links TRBV5-5 to TRBJ1-5; D is unresolved. The CDR3 spans 14 residues. Germline CDR1 and CDR2: SGHKS and YYEKEE (reference sequence). V lost 0 bases to trimming and J lost 4 bases, with 8 bases between them. The chain's CDR3 is CASSLVESNQPQHF. The CDR3 DNA follows: TGTGCCAGCAGCTTGGTGGAGTCTAATCAGCCCCAGCATTTT.

This clonotype was observed a handful of times. The V gene is TRBV5-6, the J gene TRBJ1-4, with 10 bases matching TRBD1. The CDR3 spans 14 residues. Germline CDR1 is SGHDT and CDR2 is YYEEEE. V shed 5 bases, J shed 8 bases, and the junction held 6 bases outside the gene matches. CDR3 residues: CASSPGTGVEKLFF. CDR3 nucleotides: TGTGCCAGCAGTCCCGGGACAGGGGTCGAAAAACTGTTTTTT.

The chain couples TRBV30 to TRBJ2-3; 7 bases are shared with TRBD2. The CDR3 sequence is 15 residues long. Germline V CDR1 and CDR2: GTSNPN, SVGIG (reference sequence). Unmatched junction bases numbered 5, after V lost 2 bases and J lost 0 bases. CDR3: CAWSSFSGSTDTQYF. The CDR3 DNA follows: TGTGCCTGGAGTTCGTTTAGCGGGAGCACAGATACGCAGTATTTT.

The V gene is TRBV6-4, the J gene TRBJ2-1; 9 bases match TRBD2. Germline V gives CDR1 MRHNA, CDR2 SNTAGT. The CDR3 spans 16 residues. V was pared by 0 bases and J by 7 bases, with 7 bases of the junction left unmatched. The CDR3 sequence: CASSDSAGGPTNEQFF. For the CDR3, the DNA is TGTGCCAGCAGTGACTCTGCGGGAGGGCCTACGAATGAGCAGTTCTTC.

This clonotype occurred many times. This chain joins TRBV28 and TRBJ1-5; no clear D. Germline lookup yields CDR1 MDHEN and CDR2 SYDVKM. Trimming cost V 2 bases and J 6 bases, with 5 bases left between them. The CDR3 has 12 residues. The CDR3 loop is CASSLMAQPQHF. The CDR3 DNA follows: TGTGCCAGCAGTTTAATGGCTCAGCCCCAGCATTTT.

This clonotype was counted at least ten times. The rearrangement links TRBV20-1 to TRBJ2-1; D not certain. The ends were cut back, 5 bases at V and 8 bases at J, with 13 bases in the middle. Looked up from germline, CDR1 is DFQATT and CDR2 is SNEGSKA (reference sequence). This CDR3 contains 12 residues. This chain's CDR3 is CSARARWDEQFF. In DNA, the CDR3 is TGCAGTGCTCGTGCGCGTTGGGATGAGCAGTTCTTC.

The chain recombines TRBV28 with TRBJ2-7; perhaps TRBD1 as D (5 bases). This CDR3 is built from 14 residues. CDR1 MDHEN and CDR2 SYDVKM come from the germline V gene. With 2 bases removed from V and 3 bases from J, the gap between germline ends came to 11 bases. The DNA of the CDR3 is TGTGCCAGCAGTTTAGGGCAGGGTCTCTACGAGCAGTACGTC. Translating gives CASSLGQGLYEQYV.

This clonotype was detected many times. V and J are TRBV29-1 and TRBJ2-7, with 9 bases that match TRBD1. The germline V gene has CDR1 SQVTM and CDR2 ANQGSEA. The junction had 6 bases not matched to a gene; V was cut back by 4 bases and J by 2 bases. This CDR3 contains 14 residues. The CDR3 is CSVGRDRAPYEQYF. For the CDR3, the DNA is TGCAGCGTTGGACGGGACAGGGCCCCCTACGAGCAGTACTTC.

There are a few counts of this clonotype. The rearrangement joins TRBV5-1 to TRBJ2-3, with D unclear. The ends were cut back, 4 bases at V and 1 base at J, with 7 bases in the middle. Germline V gene lookup returns CDR1 SGHRS and CDR2 YFSETQ. The CDR3 has 13 residues. CDR3 nucleotide sequence: TGCGCCAGCAGCCCTGAAGGCACAGATACGCAGTATTTT. It is translated as CASSPEGTDTQYF.

This clonotype was counted only a few times. The chain employs TRBV4-3 and TRBJ2-4, with D perhaps matching TRBD1 (6 bases). Germline lookup yields CDR1 LGHNA and CDR2 YSLEER. Trimming shortened V by 1 base and J by 6 bases, and 13 bases separated the two germline ends. This CDR3 is built from 15 residues. In DNA form, the CDR3 reads TGCGCCAGCAGCCAAGTAATCGTAGGGGGAAACATTCAGTACTTC. This encodes CASSQVIVGGNIQYF.

This clonotype was seen a few times. The chain uses TRBV28 and TRBJ2-5, with D possibly TRBD2 on 6 matching bases. Germline CDR1 is MDHEN and CDR2 is SYDVKM. V was cut by 8 bases and J by 1 base, with 8 bases left in between. There are 12 residues in the CDR3. The CDR3 DNA follows: TGTGCCAGCCGCGGGGCCCAAGAGACCCAGTACTTC. Protein: CASRGAQETQYF.

In its sample, this clonotype was seen many times. CDR3 region: CSAPHPTSGRSDTQYF. The CDR3 DNA follows: TGCAGTGCTCCCCACCCGACTAGCGGGAGATCAGATACGCAGTATTTT. V usage is TRBV20-1 and J usage is TRBJ2-3; 12 positions agree with TRBD2. Germline CDR1 reads DFQATT; CDR2 reads SNEGSKA (reference sequence). J was trimmed by 4 bases and V by 5 bases; bases with no gene match: 10. The CDR3 totals 16 residues.

This clonotype was seen ten or more times. J is TRBJ2-2 and V is TRBV28, with D perhaps assigned TRBD1 or TRBD2 (6 bases each). Trimming stripped 4 bases from V and 6 bases from J, with 9 bases between. The CDR3 sequence is 13 residues long. Germline V gives CDR1 MDHEN, CDR2 SYDVKM. CDR3 in amino acids: CASSYREAGELFF. The CDR3 DNA follows: TGTGCCAGCAGTTACAGGGAGGCCGGGGAGCTGTTTTTT.

This clonotype was found many times. The chain is built from TRBV6-1 and TRBJ2-3; D gene ambiguous. From germline, CDR1 is MNHNS and CDR2 SASEGT. V lost 10 bases to trimming and J lost 4 bases, with 30 bases between them. There are 18 residues in the CDR3. CDR3 in amino acids: CATLLFVRTFKVADTQYF. The CDR3 nucleotides are TGTGCCACCCTACTTTTCGTAAGGACCTTCAAAGTTGCAGATACGCAGTATTTT.

The V call is TRBV7-9, the J call TRBJ1-5, with TRBD1 matching 7 bases. Germline V gives CDR1 SEHNR, CDR2 FQNEAQ (reference sequence). This CDR3 spans 13 amino acids. The V gene end was trimmed by 5 bases and the J gene end by 4 bases; junction bases not matched to a gene: 2. The CDR3 loop is CASSVQGNQPQHF. In nucleotides, the CDR3 is TGTGCCAGCAGCGTACAGGGGAATCAGCCCCAGCATTTT.

About this clonotype: A much larger clone differs from this one at a single base, so this may be a read error. The chain carries TRBV7-8 and TRBJ1-2; 7 bases fit TRBD1. CDR3 size: 17 residues. CDR1 and CDR2 from the germline V gene are SGHVS and FQNEAQ. Losses at the gene ends were 1 base for V and 1 base for J; bases not matched to a gene: 9. For the CDR3, the DNA is TGTGCCAGCAGCTTAGAAGGGCAACAGGGGATTAACTATGGCTACACCTTC. It translates to CASSLEGQQGINYGYTF.

This chain joins TRBV5-6 and TRBJ1-1; maybe TRBD1 (5 bases). The V and J ends lost 6 bases and 3 bases respectively, with 24 bases between them. Germline CDR1 and CDR2: SGHDT and YYEEEE. CDR3 length: 17 amino acids. CDR3 sequence: CASTPWGGSLGHTEAFF. The CDR3 DNA is TGTGCCAGCACCCCATGGGGGGGTTCGTTAGGACACACTGAAGCTTTCTTT. The full variable domain, completed using reference TRBV5-6 and TRBJ1-1, is DAGVTQSPTHLIKTRGQQVTLRCSPKSGHDTVSWYQQALGQGPQFIFQYYEEEERQRGNFPDRFSGHQFPNYSSELNVNALLLGDSALYLCASTPWGGSLGHTEAFFGQGTRLTVV.

The CDR3 here is CASSRKQSPGANVLTF. CDR3 coding DNA: TGTGCCAGTAGTAGAAAACAGAGTCCTGGGGCCAACGTCCTGACTTTC. The chain links TRBV19 to TRBJ2-6, with D hard to call. Per the germline V gene, CDR1 is LNHDA and CDR2 is SQIVND (reference sequence). The ends were cut back, 4 bases at V and 2 bases at J, with 12 bases in the middle. The CDR3 sequence is 16 residues long.

This clonotype turned up a few times. The V gene is TRBV20-1, the J gene TRBJ1-2; 10 positions agree with TRBD1. V lost 6 bases to trimming and J lost 6 bases; unmatched junction nucleotides: 10. The CDR3 is made up of 14 amino acids. The V gene's germline CDR1 is DFQATT and CDR2 SNEGSKA (reference sequence). CDR3 coding DNA: TGCAGTGCATTCAACCGGGACAGGGGAAATGGCTACACCTTC. This encodes CSAFNRDRGNGYTF.

This clonotype occurred a few times. The chain joins TRBV5-4 to TRBJ2-7, with a tentative D call TRBD2 (5 bases). The CDR3 sequence is 13 residues long. V was clipped by 3 bases and J by 6 bases, with 13 bases between them. Germline V gene sequence: CDR1 SGHNT, CDR2 YYREEE (reference sequence). The CDR3 region has the DNA TGTGCCAGCAGCTGGCTGACTATTTCCGAGCAGTACTTC. Protein: CASSWLTISEQYF. Supplemented by reference TRBV5-4 and TRBJ2-7, the full variable domain reads ETGVTQSPTHLIKTRGQQVTLRCSSQSGHNTVSWYQQALGQGPQFIFQYYREEENGRGNFPPRFSGLQFPNYSSELNVNALELDDSALYLCASSWLTISEQYFGPGTRLTVT.

In this sample, this clonotype turned up a few times. This chain links TRBV10-2 with TRBJ2-2; D gene ambiguous. With 6 bases removed from V and 0 bases from J, the gap between germline ends came to 8 bases. The CDR3 has 14 amino acids. The germline V gene has CDR1 WSHSY and CDR2 SAAADI. The CDR3 sequence is CASRENANTGELFF. As DNA, the CDR3 is TGCGCCAGCAGGGAAAATGCGAACACCGGGGAGCTGTTTTTT.